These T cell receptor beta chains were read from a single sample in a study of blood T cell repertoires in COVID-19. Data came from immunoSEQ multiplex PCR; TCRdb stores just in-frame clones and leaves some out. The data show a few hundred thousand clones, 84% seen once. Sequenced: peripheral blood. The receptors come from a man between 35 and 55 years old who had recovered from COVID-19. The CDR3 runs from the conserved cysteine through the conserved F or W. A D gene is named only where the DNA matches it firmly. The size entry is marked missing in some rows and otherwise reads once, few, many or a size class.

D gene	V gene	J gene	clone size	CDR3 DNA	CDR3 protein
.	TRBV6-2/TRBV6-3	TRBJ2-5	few	TGTGCCAGCAGTTTGGGACAGCCAGTTAGCGGTCAAGAGACCCAGTACTTC	CASSLGQPVSGQETQYF
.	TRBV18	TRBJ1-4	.	TGTGCCAGCTCACCAGGGGCGTTCGATGAAAAACTGTTTTTT	CASSPGAFDEKLFF
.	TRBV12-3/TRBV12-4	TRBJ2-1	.	TGTGCCAGCAGGAGGGGACTGCCCAATGAGCAGTTCTTC	CASRRGLPNEQFF
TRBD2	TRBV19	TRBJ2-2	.	TGTGCCAGTAGAGGGCGGGAGGGCCTAATCAGCGGGGAGCTGTTTTTT	CASRGREGLISGELFF
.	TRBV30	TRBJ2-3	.	TGTGCCTGGAGTGTACTAAGCACAGATACGCAGTATTTT	CAWSVLSTDTQYF
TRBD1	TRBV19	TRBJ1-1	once	TGTGCCAGTGGGACAGCTACTTTCTTT	CASGTATFF
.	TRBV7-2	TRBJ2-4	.	TGTGCCAGCAGCTCGCCCAGGGAATTGAACATTCAGTACTTC	CASSSPRELNIQYF
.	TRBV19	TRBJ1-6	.	TGTGCCAGTAGTATAGGAGAGACCCTCCACTTT	CASSIGETLHF
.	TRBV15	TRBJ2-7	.	TGTGCCACCAGCCCGGGATCCGCCGTCTCCTACGAGCAGTACTTC	CATSPGSAVSYEQYF
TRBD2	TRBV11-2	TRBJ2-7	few	TGTGCCAGCAGCTTTGACCTAGCGGGGGGGCGAGAGCAGTACTTC	CASSFDLAGGREQYF
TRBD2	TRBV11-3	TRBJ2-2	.	TGTGCCAGCAGCCCCTGGACTAGCGGGGGAACTTCGAACACCGGGGAGCTGTTTTTT	CASSPWTSGGTSNTGELFF
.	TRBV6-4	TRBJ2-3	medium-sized	TGTGCCAGCAGTGAACAGGGAGAGGGGACAGATACGCAGTATTTT	CASSEQGEGTDTQYF
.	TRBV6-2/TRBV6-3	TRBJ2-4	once	TGTGCCAGCAGTTACGGCAGGGGAAGAGCCAAAAACATTCAGTACTTC	CASSYGRGRAKNIQYF
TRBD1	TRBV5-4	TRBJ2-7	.	TGTGCCAGCAGCGAGACAGGGTTAGGCGAGCAGTACTTC	CASSETGLGEQYF
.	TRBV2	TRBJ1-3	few	TGTGCCAGCAGTGAACCGCCGAGGAACACCATATATTTT	CASSEPPRNTIYF
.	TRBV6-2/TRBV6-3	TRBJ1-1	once	TGTGCCAGCAGCCCCGGGGGAGGGACGGACACTGAAGCTTTCTTT	CASSPGGGTDTEAFF